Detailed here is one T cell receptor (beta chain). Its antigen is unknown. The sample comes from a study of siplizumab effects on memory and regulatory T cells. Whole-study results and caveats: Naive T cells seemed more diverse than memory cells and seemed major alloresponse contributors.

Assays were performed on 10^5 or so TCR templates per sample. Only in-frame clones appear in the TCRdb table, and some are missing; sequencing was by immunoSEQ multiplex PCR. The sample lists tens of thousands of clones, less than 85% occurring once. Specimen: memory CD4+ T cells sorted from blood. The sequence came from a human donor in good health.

This CDR3 reads CSVWRQGDTGELFF. In nucleotides, the CDR3 is TGCAGCGTTTGGCGGCAGGGGGACACCGGGGAGCTGTTTTTT. This rearrangement joins TRBV29-1 to TRBJ2-2; 7 nucleotides agree with TRBD1. CDR3 length: 14 amino acids. Germline V CDR1 and CDR2: SQVTM, ANQGSEA. The trim removed 5 bases at V and 3 bases at J, leaving 6 bases unmatched.